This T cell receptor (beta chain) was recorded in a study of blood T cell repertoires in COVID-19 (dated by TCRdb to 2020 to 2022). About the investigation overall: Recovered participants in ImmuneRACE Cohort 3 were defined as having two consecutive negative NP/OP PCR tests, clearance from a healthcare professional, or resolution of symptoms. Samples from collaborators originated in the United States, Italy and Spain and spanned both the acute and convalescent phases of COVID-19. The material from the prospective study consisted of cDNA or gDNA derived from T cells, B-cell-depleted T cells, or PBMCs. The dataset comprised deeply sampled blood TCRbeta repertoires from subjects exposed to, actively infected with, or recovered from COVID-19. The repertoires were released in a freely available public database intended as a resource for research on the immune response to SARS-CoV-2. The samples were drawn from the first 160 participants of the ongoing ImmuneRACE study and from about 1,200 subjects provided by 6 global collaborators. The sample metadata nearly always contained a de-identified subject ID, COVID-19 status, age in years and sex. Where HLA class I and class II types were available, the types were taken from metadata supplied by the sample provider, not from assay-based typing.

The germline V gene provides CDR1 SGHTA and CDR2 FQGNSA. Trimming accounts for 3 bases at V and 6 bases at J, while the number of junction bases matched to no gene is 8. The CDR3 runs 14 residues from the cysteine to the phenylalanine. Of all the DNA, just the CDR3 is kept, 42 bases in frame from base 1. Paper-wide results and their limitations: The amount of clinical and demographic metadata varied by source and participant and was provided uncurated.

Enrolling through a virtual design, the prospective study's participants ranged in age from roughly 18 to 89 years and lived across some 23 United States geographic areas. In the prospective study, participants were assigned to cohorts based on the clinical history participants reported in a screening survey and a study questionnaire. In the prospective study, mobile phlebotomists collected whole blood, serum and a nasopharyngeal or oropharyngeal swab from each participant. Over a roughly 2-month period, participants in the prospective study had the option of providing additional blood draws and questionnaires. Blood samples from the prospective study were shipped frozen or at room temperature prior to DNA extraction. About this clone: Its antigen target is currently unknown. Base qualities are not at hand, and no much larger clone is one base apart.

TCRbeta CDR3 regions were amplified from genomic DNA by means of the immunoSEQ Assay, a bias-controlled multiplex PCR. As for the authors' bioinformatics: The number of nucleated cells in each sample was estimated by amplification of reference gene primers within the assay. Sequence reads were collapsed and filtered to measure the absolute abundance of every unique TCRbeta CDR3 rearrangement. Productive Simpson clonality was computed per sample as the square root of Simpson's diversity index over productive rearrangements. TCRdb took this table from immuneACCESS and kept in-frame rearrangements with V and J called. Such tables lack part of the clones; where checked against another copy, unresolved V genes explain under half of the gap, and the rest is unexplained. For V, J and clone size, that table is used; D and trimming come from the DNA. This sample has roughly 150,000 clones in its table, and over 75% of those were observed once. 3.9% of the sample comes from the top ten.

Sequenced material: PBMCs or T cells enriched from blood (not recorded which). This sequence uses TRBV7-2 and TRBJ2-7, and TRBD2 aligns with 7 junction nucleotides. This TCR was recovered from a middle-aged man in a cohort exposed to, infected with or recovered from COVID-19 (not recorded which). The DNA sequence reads TGTGCCAGCAGCTTGCGTCGGGGGGTACGCGAGCAGTACTTC. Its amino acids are CASSLRRGVREQYF.